This TCR beta chain appears in the sequencing data of a study of T-cell memory formation after mild COVID-19. The CDR3 has 14 amino acids. Germline V gives CDR1 SGHRS, CDR2 YFSETQ. Trimming pared 2 bases from V and 5 bases from J, leaving 13 bases between. One entry per CDR3 protein results from TCRdb running MiXCR on the 5' RACE reads. The sample holds a few hundred thousand distinct CDR3 sequences; roughly 8.2% are singletons and the top ten take approximately 23%. This clonotype has more than one count but fewer than ten. This sequence originates from a man between 18 and 29 years old who had mild COVID-19 (a few samples of this study predate the infection). Cell type and time point are not known. The chain has TRBV5-1 and TRBJ1-1, with D perhaps TRBD1 (5 bases). Sequencing was performed on PBMCs or a T cell subset sorted from them (not recorded which). The CDR3 nucleotides read TGCGCCAGCAGCTTTAGCGGGGGAGCGACTGAAGCTTTCTTT. It translates to CASSFSGGATEAFF.